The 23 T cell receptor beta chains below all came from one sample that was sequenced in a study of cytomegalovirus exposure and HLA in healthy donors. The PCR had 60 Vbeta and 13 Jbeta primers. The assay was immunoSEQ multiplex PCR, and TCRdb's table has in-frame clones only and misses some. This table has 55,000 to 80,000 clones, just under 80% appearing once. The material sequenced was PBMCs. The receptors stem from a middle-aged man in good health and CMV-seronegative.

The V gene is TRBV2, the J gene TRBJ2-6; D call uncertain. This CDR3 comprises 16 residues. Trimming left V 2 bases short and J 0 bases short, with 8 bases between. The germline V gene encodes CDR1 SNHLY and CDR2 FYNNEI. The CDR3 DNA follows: TGTGCCAGCAGTGAATTGGCGGTCTCTGGGGCCAACGTCCTGACTTTC. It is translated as CASSELAVSGANVLTF.

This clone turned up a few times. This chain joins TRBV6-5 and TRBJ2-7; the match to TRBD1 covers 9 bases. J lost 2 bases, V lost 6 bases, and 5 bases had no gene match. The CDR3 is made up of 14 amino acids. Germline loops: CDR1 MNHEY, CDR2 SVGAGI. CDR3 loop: CASRRTGDAYEQYF. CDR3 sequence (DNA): TGTGCCAGCAGAAGGACAGGGGACGCCTACGAGCAGTACTTC.

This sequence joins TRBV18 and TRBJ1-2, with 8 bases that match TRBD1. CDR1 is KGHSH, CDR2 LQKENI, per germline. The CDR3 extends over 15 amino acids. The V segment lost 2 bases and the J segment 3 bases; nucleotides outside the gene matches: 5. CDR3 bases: TGTGCCAGCTCACCAAACACAGGGGGAGACTATGGCTACACCTTC. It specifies CASSPNTGGDYGYTF.

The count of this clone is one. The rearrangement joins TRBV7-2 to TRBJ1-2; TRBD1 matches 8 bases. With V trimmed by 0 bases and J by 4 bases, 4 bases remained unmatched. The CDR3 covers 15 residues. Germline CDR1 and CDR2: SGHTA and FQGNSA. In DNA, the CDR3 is TGTGCCAGCAGCTTAGCGCAGGGGGCAAGCTATGGCTACACCTTC. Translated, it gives CASSLAQGASYGYTF.

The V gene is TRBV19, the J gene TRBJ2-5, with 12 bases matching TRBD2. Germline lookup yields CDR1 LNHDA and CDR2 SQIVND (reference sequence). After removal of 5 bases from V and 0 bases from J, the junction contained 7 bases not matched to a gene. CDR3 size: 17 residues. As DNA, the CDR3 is TGTGCCAGTAGTGTACTAGCGGGGGGCCTCTACCAAGAGACCCAGTACTTC. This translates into CASSVLAGGLYQETQYF.

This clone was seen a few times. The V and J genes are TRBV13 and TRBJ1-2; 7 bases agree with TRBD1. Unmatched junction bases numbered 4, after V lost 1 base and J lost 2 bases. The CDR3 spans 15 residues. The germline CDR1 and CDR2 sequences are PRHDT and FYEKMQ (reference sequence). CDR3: CASSLEGDRNYGYTF. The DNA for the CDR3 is TGTGCCAGCAGCTTAGAGGGGGACAGAAACTATGGCTACACCTTC.

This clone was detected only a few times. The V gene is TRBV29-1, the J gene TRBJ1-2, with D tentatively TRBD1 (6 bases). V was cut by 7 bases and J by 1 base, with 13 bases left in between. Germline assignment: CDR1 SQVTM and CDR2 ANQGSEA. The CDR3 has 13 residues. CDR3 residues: CSGSTGNNYGYTF. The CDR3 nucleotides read TGCAGCGGGTCCACAGGGAATAACTATGGCTACACCTTC.

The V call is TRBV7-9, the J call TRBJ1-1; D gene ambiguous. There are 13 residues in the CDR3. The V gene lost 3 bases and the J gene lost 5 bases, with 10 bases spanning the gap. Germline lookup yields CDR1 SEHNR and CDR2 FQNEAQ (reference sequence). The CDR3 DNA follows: TGTGCCAGCAGCTTTGGGGAGATGACTGAAGCTTTCTTT. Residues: CASSFGEMTEAFF.

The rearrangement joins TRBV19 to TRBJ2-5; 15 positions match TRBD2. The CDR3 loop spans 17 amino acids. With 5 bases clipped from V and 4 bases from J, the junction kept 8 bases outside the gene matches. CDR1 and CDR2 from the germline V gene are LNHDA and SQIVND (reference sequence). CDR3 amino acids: CASSHLGTSGGRETQYF. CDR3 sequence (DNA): TGTGCCAGTAGTCACCTGGGGACTAGCGGGGGGCGAGAGACCCAGTACTTC.

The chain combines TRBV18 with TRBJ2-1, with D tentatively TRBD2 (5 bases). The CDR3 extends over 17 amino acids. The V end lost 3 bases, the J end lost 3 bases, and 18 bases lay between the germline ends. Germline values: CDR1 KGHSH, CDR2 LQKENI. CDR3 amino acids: CASSPRRLALDYNEQFF. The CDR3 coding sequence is TGTGCCAGCTCACCTAGGCGGCTAGCCCTGGACTACAATGAGCAGTTCTTC.

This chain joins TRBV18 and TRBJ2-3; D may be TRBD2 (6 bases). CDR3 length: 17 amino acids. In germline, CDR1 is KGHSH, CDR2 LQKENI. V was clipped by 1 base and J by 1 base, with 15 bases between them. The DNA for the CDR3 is TGTGCCAGCTCACCACAATACGGGGGTTTGGGCACAGATACGCAGTATTTT. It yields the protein CASSPQYGGLGTDTQYF. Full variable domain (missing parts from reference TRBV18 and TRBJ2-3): NAGVMQNPRHLVRRRGQEARLRCSPMKGHSHVYWYRQLPEEGLKFMVYLQKENIIDESGMPKERFSAEFPKEGPSILRIQQVVRGDSAAYFCASSPQYGGLGTDTQYFGPGTRLTVL.

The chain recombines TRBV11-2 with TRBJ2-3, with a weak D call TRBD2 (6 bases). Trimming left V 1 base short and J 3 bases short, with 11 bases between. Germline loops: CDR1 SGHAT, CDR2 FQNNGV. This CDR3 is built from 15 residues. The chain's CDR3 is CASSLVRERTDTQYF. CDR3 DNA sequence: TGTGCCAGCAGCTTAGTACGGGAGAGGACAGATACGCAGTATTTT.

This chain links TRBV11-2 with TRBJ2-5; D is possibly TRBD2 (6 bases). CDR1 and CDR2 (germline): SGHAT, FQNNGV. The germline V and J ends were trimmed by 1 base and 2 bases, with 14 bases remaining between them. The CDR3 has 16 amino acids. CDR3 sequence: CASSLVGPGGQETQYF. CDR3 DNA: TGTGCCAGCAGCTTAGTTGGGCCTGGGGGGCAAGAGACCCAGTACTTC.

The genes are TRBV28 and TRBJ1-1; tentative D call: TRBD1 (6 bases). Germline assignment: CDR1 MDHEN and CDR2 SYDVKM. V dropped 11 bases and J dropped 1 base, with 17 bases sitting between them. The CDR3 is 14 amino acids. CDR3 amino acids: CALTRMTGNTEAFF. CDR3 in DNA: TGTGCCCTTACCCGAATGACAGGGAACACTGAAGCTTTCTTT.

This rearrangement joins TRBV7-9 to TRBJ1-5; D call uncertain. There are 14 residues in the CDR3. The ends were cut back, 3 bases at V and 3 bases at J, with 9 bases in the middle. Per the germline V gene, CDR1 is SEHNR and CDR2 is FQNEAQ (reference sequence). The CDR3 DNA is TGTGCCAGCAGCTTCAATAGTCCCAATCAGCCCCAGCATTTT. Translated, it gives CASSFNSPNQPQHF.

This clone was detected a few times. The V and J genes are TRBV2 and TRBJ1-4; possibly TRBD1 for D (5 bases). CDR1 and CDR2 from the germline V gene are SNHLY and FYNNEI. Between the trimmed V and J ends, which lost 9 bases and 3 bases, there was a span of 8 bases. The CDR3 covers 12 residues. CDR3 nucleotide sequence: TGTGCCAGTCGACAGTCTAATGAAAAACTGTTTTTT. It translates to CASRQSNEKLFF.

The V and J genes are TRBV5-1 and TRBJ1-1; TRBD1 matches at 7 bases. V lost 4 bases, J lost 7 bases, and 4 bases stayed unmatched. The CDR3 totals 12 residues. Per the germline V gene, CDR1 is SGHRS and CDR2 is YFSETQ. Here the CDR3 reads CASSRDSLEAFF. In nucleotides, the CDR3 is TGCGCCAGCAGCCGGGACAGTCTTGAAGCTTTCTTT.

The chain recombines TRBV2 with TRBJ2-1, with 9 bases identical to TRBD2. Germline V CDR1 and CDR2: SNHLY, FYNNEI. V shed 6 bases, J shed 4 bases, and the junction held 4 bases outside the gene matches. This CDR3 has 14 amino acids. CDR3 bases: TGTGCCAGCAGGGGACTAGCCTCATACAATGAGCAGTTCTTC. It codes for CASRGLASYNEQFF. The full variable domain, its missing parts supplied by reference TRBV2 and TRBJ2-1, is EPEVTQTPSHQVTQMGQEVILRCVPISNHLYFYWYRQILGQKVEFLVSFYNNEISEKSEIFDDQFSVERPDGSNFTLKIRSTKLEDSAMYFCASRGLASYNEQFFGPGTRLTVL.

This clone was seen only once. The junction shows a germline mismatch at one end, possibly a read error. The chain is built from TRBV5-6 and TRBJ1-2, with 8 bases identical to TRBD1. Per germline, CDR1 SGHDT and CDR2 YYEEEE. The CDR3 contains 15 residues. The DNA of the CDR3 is TGTGCCAACAGCCTACCGACAGGGGACGGCTATGGCTACACCTTC. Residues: CANSLPTGDGYGYTF.

CDR3 sequence: CSVAGANTEAFF. The CDR3 DNA sequence: TGCAGCGTGGCGGGGGCGAACACTGAAGCTTTCTTT. This chain links TRBV29-1 with TRBJ1-1, with a tentative D call TRBD1 (6 bases). CDR3 length: 12 residues. The germline V gene has CDR1 SQVTM and CDR2 ANQGSEA. V dropped 6 bases and J dropped 1 base, with 9 bases sitting between them.

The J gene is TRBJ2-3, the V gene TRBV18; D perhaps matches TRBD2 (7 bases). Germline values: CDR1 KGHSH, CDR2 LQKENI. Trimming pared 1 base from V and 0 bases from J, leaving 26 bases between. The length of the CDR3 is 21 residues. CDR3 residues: CASSPRMNVYGGPTSTDTQYF. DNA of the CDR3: TGTGCCAGCTCACCACGGATGAATGTATACGGGGGGCCTACTAGCACAGATACGCAGTATTTT. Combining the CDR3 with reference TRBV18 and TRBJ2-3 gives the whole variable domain NAGVMQNPRHLVRRRGQEARLRCSPMKGHSHVYWYRQLPEEGLKFMVYLQKENIIDESGMPKERFSAEFPKEGPSILRIQQVVRGDSAAYFCASSPRMNVYGGPTSTDTQYFGPGTRLTVL.

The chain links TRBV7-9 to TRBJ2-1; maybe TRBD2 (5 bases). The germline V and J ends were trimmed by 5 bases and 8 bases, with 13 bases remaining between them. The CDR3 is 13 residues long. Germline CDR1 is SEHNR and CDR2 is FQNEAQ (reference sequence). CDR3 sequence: CASSLGLPHEQFF. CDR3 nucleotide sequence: TGTGCCAGCAGCCTCGGACTGCCCCATGAGCAGTTCTTC.

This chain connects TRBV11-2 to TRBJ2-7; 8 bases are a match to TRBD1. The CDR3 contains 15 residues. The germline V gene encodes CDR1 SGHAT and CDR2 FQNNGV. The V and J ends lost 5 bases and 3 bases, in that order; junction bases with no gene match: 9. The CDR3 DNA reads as TGTGCCAGCAGCCTAGGACAGGGAAAAGGCTACGAGCAGTACTTC. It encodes CASSLGQGKGYEQYF.